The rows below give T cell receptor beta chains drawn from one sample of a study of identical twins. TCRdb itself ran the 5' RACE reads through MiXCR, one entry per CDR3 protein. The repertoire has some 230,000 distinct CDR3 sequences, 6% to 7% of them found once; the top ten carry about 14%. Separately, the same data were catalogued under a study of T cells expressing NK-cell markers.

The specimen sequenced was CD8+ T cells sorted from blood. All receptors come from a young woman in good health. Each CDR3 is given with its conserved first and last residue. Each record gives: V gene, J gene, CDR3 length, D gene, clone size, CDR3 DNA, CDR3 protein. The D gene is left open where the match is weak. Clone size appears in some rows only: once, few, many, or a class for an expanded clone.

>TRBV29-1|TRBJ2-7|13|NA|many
TGCAGCGTTGAAGATGGCGGGGACTACGAGCAGTACTTC
CSVEDGGDYEQYF
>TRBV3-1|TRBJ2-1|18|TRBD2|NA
TGTGCCAGCAGCCAAGATTCATTAAGGACTAGGAGCGCCGATGAGCAGTTCTTC
CASSQDSLRTRSADEQFF
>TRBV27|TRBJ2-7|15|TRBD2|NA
TGTGCCAGCAGTTTATCTGTCGGGGGGGACTACGAGCAGTACTTC
CASSLSVGGDYEQYF
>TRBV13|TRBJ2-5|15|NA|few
TGTGCCAGCAGCTTAGGACGTATAAGGTTGGAGACCCAGTACTTC
CASSLGRIRLETQYF
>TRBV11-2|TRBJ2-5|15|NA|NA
TGTGCCAGCAGCTTAGGGACGGGGATGCAAGAGACCCAGTACTTC
CASSLGTGMQETQYF
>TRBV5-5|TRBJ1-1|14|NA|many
TGTGCCAGCAGCTTGGCCGGGGGGGAAACTGAAGCTTTCTTT
CASSLAGGETEAFF
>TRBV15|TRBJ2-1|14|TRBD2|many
TGTGCCACCAGCAGGGTAGCGGGGGGACATGAGCAGTTCTTC
CATSRVAGGHEQFF
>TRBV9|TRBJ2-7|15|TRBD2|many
TGTGCCAGCAGCCCAGGACTAGCGGGAACCTACGAGCAGTACTTC
CASSPGLAGTYEQYF
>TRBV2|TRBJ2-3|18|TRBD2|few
TGTGCCAGCAGAGCGGGACTAGCGGGGGGGGGAAGCACAGATACGCAGTATTTT
CASRAGLAGGGSTDTQYF
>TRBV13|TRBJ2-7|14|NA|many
TGTGCCAGCAGCCCCCCGGACAGTTACTACGAGCAGTACTTC
CASSPPDSYYEQYF
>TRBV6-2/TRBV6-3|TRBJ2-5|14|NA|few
TGTGCCAGCAGCCTCTCCCCGGAGGGGGAGACCCAGTACTTC
CASSLSPEGETQYF
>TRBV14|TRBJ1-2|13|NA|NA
TGTGCCAGCAGCCAAGACCTCGACTATGGCTACACCTTC
CASSQDLDYGYTF
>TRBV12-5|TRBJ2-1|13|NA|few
TGTGCTAGTGGTTTGGTACAGGGACATGAGCAGTTCTTC
CASGLVQGHEQFF
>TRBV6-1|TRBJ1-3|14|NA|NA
TGTGCCAGCAGTGACCGGTCTGAGGGAAACACCATATATTTT
CASSDRSEGNTIYF
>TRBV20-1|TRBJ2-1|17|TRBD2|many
TGCAGTGCTAAACAAACCGCGAGCGGGAGGATGAACAATGAGCAGTTCTTC
CSAKQTASGRMNNEQFF
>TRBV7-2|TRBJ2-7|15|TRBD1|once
TGTGCCAGCAGCCGAAACGGACAGGGGAACCACGAGCAGTACTTC
CASSRNGQGNHEQYF
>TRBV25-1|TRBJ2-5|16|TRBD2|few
TGTGCCAGCAGTGAAATCTGGACTAGTAGCCAAGAGACCCAGTACTTC
CASSEIWTSSQETQYF
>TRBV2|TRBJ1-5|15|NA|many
TGTGCCAGCAGTGAAGGGGTAATTAACAATCAGCCCCAGCATTTT
CASSEGVINNQPQHF
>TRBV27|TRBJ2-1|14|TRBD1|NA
TGTGCCAGCAGCTATCAACGACAGGGAAATGAGCAGTTCTTC
CASSYQRQGNEQFF
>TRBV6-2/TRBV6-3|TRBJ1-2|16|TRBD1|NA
TGTGCCAGCAGTTACTCGAGAACAGGGGCAGGGCATGGCTACACCTTC
CASSYSRTGAGHGYTF
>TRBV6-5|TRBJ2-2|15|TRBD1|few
TGTGCCAGCAGTTCCTGGGACAGATTGACCGGGGAGCTGTTTTTT
CASSSWDRLTGELFF
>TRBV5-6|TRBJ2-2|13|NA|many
TGTGCCAGCAGCTTCGGAGGCGGCGGGGAGCTGTTTTTT
CASSFGGGGELFF
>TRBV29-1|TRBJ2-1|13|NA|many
TGCAGCGTTGATAAGGAGGGGTACAATGAGCAGTTCTTC
CSVDKEGYNEQFF
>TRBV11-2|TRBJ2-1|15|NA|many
TGTGCCAGCTTTACGGGAGCCAGCTCCTACAATGAGCAGTTCTTC
CASFTGASSYNEQFF
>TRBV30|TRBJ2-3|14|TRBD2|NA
TGTGCCTGCCCTAGCGGGAGGGTCTCAGATACGCAGTATTTT
CACPSGRVSDTQYF
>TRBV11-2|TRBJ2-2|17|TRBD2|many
TGTGCCAGCAGCTCTACCCGGACTAGCGGGAGATCCGGGGAGCTGTTTTTT
CASSSTRTSGRSGELFF
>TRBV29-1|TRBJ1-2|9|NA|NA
TGCAGCGTTGAGCAGGGCTACACCTTC
CSVEQGYTF
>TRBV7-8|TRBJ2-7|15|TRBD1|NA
TGTGCCAGCAGCGATTCGACAGGGGGTTCCTACGAGCAGTACTTC
CASSDSTGGSYEQYF
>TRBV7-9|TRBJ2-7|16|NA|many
TGTGCCAGCAGCTCACCTCGTGTGGGGCGACCCTACGAGCAGTACTTC
CASSSPRVGRPYEQYF
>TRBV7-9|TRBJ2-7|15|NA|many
TGTGCCAGCAGCTCGTTAAGAGATCCGGGCTACGAGCAGTACTTC
CASSSLRDPGYEQYF
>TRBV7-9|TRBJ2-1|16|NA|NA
TGTGCCAGCAGCTTTACAGAGGGGGGGTCCTACAATGAGCAGTTCTTC
CASSFTEGGSYNEQFF
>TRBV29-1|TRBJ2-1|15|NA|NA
TGCAGCGTTGAAGGACAGATGAGCTCCTACAATGAGCAGTTCTTC
CSVEGQMSSYNEQFF
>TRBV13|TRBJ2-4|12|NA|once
TGTGCCAGCAGCCAGGGAAGGAGCATTCAGTACTTC
CASSQGRSIQYF
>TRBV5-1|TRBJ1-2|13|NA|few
TGCGCCAGCAGCTTGGCCTCTGGGGGAGGCTACACCTTC
CASSLASGGGYTF
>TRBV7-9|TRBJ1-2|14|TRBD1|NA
TGTGCCGGGGAAGAGACAGGGGTAGACTATGGCTACACCTTC
CAGEETGVDYGYTF
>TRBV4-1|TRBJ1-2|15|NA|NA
TGCGCCAGCAGCCAAGGGTTAAACAGCATCTATGGCTACACCTTC
CASSQGLNSIYGYTF
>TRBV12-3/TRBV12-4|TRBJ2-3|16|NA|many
TGTGCCAGCAGTTTAGATTGGGGGGCGGGCACAGATACGCAGTATTTT
CASSLDWGAGTDTQYF
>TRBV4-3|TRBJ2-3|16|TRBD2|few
TGCGCCAGCAGCCAGCGGACTAGCGATCACACAGATACGCAGTATTTT
CASSQRTSDHTDTQYF
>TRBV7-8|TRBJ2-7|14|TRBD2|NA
TGTGCCAGCAGCTTAAGACTAGCTGGCCACGAGCAGTACTTC
CASSLRLAGHEQYF
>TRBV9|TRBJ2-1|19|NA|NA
TGTGCCAGCAGCGTAGGTTCCGGGACGACGGGGCGGGGATCCACTGAGCAGTTCTTC
CASSVGSGTTGRGSTEQFF
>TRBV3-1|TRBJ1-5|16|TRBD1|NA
TGTGCCAGCAGCCAAGGAACAGGGGGCGGCAATCAGCCCCAGCATTTT
CASSQGTGGGNQPQHF
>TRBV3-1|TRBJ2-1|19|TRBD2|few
TGTGCCAGCAGCGGTAGCGGGAGAGTCGGTCCGCTTTCCTGGGATGAGCAGTTCTTC
CASSGSGRVGPLSWDEQFF
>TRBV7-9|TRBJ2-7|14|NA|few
TGTGCCAGCAGCTCGAACATGAAACTCTACGAGCAGTACTTC
CASSSNMKLYEQYF
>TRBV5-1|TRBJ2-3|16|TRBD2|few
TGCGCCAGCAGTGAGTGGCGGGGGGGCAGCACAGATACGCAGTATTTT
CASSEWRGGSTDTQYF
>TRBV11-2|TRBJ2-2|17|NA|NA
TGTGCCAGTCCCATAGGCCCCACAGGGATAAACACCGGGGAGCTGTTTTTT
CASPIGPTGINTGELFF
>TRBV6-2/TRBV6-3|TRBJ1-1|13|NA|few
TGTGCCAGCACTATAGGCCTTCGGGCTGAAGCTTTCTTT
CASTIGLRAEAFF
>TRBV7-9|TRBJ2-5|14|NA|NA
TGTGCCAGCAGCTTCGTTGCGGGCCTTAAGACCCAGTACTTC
CASSFVAGLKTQYF
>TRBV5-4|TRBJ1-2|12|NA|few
TGTGCCAGCAAAGGACAAAGTATTAGCTACACCTTC
CASKGQSISYTF
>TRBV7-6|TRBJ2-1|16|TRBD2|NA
TGTGCCAGCAGCCCGATCGCGGGAGGGCCTTTAGATGAGCAGTTCTTC
CASSPIAGGPLDEQFF
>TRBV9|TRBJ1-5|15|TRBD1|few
TGTGCCAGCAGCGAGACAGGGGGCCTAGGTCAGCCCCAGCATTTT
CASSETGGLGQPQHF
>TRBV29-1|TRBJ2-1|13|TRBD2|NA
TGCAGCGTTTGGGGGGGGACCTACAATGAGCAGTTCTTC
CSVWGGTYNEQFF
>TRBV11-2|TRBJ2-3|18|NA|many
TGTGCCAGCAGTTTCTCGTTAGCGGAAGGGACCTTCACAGATACGCAGTATTTT
CASSFSLAEGTFTDTQYF
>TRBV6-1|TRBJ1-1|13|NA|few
TGTGCCAGCAGCGCCTTGACAGAGACTGAAGCTTTCTTT
CASSALTETEAFF
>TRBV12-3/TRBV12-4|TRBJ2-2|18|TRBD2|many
TGTGCCAGCAGCGGTTCGGGACTAGCGGGAGGGGGCACCGGGGAGCTGTTTTTT
CASSGSGLAGGGTGELFF
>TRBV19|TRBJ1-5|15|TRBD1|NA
TGTGCCAGTAGTACCGGACAGGGCCCTAATCAGCCCCAGCATTTT
CASSTGQGPNQPQHF